This TCR beta chain was identified in a study of blood T cell repertoires in COVID-19. Germline V gene data show CDR1 as KGHDR and CDR2 as SFDVKD. The CDR3 spans 14 residues. Trimming pared 6 bases from V and 8 bases from J, leaving 16 bases between. The method was immunoSEQ multiplex PCR; TCRdb's version includes in-frame clones alone and lacks a portion of them. The sample lists 300,000 to 450,000 clones; 81% were seen once. The sample consisted of peripheral blood. This TCR came from a human donor with acute or convalescent COVID-19. The donor label of this sample is uncertain. The rearrangement joins TRBV24-1 to TRBJ2-1; TRBD2 might be the D (6 bases). The CDR3: CATSRERRTDEQFF. In nucleotides, the CDR3 is TGTGCCACCAGTCGGGAGAGAAGGACGGATGAGCAGTTCTTC.